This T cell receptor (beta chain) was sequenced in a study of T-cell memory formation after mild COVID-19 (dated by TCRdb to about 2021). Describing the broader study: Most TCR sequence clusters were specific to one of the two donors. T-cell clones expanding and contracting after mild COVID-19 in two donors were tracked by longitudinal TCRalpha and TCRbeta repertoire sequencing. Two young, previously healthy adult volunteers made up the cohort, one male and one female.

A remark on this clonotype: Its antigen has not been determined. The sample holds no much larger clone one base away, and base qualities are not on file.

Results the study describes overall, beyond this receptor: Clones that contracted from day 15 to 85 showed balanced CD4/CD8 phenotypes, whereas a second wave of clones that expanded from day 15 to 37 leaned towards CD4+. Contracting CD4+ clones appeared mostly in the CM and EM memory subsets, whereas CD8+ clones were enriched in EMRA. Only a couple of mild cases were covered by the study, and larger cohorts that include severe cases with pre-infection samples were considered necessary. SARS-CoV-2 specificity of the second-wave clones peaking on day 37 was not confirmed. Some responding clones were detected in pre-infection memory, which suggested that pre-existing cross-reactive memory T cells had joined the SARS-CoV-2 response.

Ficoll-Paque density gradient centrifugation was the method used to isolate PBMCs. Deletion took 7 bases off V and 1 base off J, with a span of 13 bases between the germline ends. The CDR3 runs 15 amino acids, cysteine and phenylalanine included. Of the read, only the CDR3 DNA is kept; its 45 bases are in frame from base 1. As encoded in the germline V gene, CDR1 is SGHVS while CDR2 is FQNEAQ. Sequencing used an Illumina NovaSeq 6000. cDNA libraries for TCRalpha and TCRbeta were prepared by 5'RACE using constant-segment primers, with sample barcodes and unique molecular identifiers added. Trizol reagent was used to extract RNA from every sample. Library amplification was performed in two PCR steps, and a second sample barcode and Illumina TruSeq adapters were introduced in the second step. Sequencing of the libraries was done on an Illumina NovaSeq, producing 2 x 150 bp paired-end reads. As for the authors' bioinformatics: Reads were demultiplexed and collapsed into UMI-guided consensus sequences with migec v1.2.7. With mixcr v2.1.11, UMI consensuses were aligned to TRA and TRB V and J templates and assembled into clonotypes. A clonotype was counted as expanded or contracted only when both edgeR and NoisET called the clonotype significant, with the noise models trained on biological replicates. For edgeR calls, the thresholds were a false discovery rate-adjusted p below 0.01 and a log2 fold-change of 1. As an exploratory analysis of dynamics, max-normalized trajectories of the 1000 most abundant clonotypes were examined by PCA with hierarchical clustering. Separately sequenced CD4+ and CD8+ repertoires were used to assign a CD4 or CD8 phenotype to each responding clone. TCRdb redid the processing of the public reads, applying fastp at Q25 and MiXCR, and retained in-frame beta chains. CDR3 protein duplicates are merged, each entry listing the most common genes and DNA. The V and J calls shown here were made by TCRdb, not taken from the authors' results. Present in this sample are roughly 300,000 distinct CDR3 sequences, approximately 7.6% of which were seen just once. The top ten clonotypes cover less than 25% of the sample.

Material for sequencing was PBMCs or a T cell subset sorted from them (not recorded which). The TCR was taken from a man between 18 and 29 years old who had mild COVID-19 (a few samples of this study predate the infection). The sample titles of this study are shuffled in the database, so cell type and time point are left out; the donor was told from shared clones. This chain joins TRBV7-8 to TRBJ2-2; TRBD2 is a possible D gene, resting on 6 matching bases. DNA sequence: TGTGCCAGCACCACGCGGGGCCTGAACACCGGGGAGCTGTTTTTT. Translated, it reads CASTTRGLNTGELFF.